The T cell receptor beta chain described here comes from a study of blood T cell repertoires in COVID-19. Under the authors' procedure: Reference gene primer amplification gave nucleated cell count estimates. The repertoire was sequenced with immunoSEQ multiplex PCR; TCRdb's copy has only in-frame clones and lacks some. That table supplies the V and J calls and clone size; D and trimming were determined from the DNA. The sample shows 130,000 to 150,000 clones, around four fifths of them seen only once. CDR3 size: 17 residues. Germline V gene data show CDR1 as MNHNY and CDR2 as SVGAGI (reference sequence). V lost 6 bases to trimming and J lost 6 bases; unmatched junction nucleotides: 15.

The sample was peripheral blood. V is TRBV6-6 and J is TRBJ2-7; TRBD1 agrees at 12 bases. The TCR comes from a human donor in a cohort sampled during active COVID-19. Here the CDR3 DNA reads TGTGCCAGCAGCCGAACGCCCCCGGGACAGGGGGCCCTCGAGCAGTACTTC. Amino acid sequence: CASSRTPPGQGALEQYF.